The rows below give T cell receptor beta chains drawn from one sample of a study of blood T cell repertoires in COVID-19. This table comes from immunoSEQ multiplex PCR, and its TCRdb copy is limited to in-frame clones, with some not included. Of 35,000 to 40,000 clones in the sample, about 85% are singletons; the top ten hold approximately 1.6%. Sequences were obtained from peripheral blood. The receptor source for this set is a man aged 60 to 75 with COVID-19, enrolled during active disease. CDR3s leave out the opening cysteine and the closing phenylalanine or tryptophan. A D gene is named only where the DNA matches it firmly. A row's size may be missing; if present it is once, few, many or a size class.

CDR3aa	abundance	v_gene	d_gene
ASSEAGYSTGNSPLH	NA	TRBV6-1	NA
ASSTGQVYGYT	NA	TRBV6-2/TRBV6-3	TRBD1
ATSPPSTGAQGGTQY	NA	TRBV24-1	NA
ASSQRRGSSLVQLNTEAF	once	TRBV4-1	NA
AWSIRTGVYEQY	NA	TRBV30	TRBD1
ASSPLGQDEQY	NA	TRBV18	TRBD1
ASSLRQGEGYGYT	few	TRBV6-2/TRBV6-3	TRBD1
ASSNRDRVYGYT	NA	TRBV19	TRBD1
AWSVLGTGELF	once	TRBV30	NA
ASSLDQTNEKLF	NA	TRBV5-5	NA
ASSSIGGRQETQY	NA	TRBV7-8	TRBD2
ASSLGYSGANVLT	once	TRBV5-6	NA
ASSSNRGVGETQY	once	TRBV6-5	TRBD1
ASSFRVPRYEQY	NA	TRBV27	NA
ASLLDTEAF	NA	TRBV19	NA
ASSPLGQLGTDTQY	NA	TRBV9	NA
ASSLFGQDNSPLH	NA	TRBV7-2	TRBD1
ASSRRGHNEKLF	NA	TRBV7-9	NA
ASSLGTGGTEAF	NA	TRBV5-8	TRBD1
ASSQNRFGYT	NA	TRBV3-1/TRBV3-2	NA
ASSQRTGWDTEAF	once	TRBV7-6	TRBD1
ASSLGAGLNEKLF	few	TRBV7-2	NA
ASSHPGTGGSTEAF	NA	TRBV7-9	TRBD1
AIEPRGSSYNEQF	once	TRBV2	NA
ASRDGQGGNYGYT	NA	TRBV6-5	TRBD1
ASSAGSSYNEQF	NA	TRBV28	NA
ASSHPPASGTSSSYNEQF	NA	TRBV6-6	TRBD2
ATSRDRQVSNSPLH	NA	TRBV15	NA
ASSAMRAPLH	NA	TRBV5-6	NA
ASSSAGQSTGELF	NA	TRBV5-5	NA
ASSTSGGFGEQF	NA	TRBV5-1	NA
SASSPPGRGTDTQY	NA	TRBV20-1	NA
ASSLILTGGLDTQY	once	TRBV2	TRBD1
ASSQVLGTGVYNEQF	NA	TRBV4-3	TRBD1
SAARSSGNTIY	NA	TRBV29-1	NA
ASSGDRPYEQY	few	TRBV2	TRBD1
ASSPLVPGLNSPLH	NA	TRBV27	NA
ASSPRGGQTSYEQY	NA	TRBV5-4	NA
ASSLAAGQPQH	NA	TRBV12-3/TRBV12-4	NA
ASSHLGFPGKNGEKLF	few	TRBV23-1	NA
ASSVEEYGNTIY	few	TRBV9	NA
ASTRRGSDTQY	NA	TRBV2	NA
ASSFPRGASTGELF	NA	TRBV6-2/TRBV6-3	NA
ASSQEGGQGYGYT	NA	TRBV3-1/TRBV3-2	TRBD1
SVEAAYGGRYSEAF	NA	TRBV29-1	NA